The 13 T cell receptor beta chains listed next were all sequenced from one sample in a study of cytomegalovirus exposure and HLA in healthy donors. Researchers ran the PCR with 60 Vbeta and 13 Jbeta primers. Libraries were prepared by immunoSEQ multiplex PCR; TCRdb keeps only in-frame clonotypes and omits some of them. The data hold around 150,000 clones, with just under 80% observed a single time. Sequencing input: PBMCs. The source of these receptors is a man aged 25 to 40 in good health and CMV-seronegative.

The chain links TRBV9 to TRBJ2-2; 7 bases map to TRBD2. Germline V CDR1 and CDR2: SGDLS, YYNGEE. CDR3 size: 17 residues. Germline trimming cut 1 base from V and 0 bases from J; bases unmatched to any gene: 6. CDR3 sequence reads: CASSVWGGTTNTGELFF. The CDR3 nucleotides read TGTGCCAGCAGCGTATGGGGGGGAACTACGAACACCGGGGAGCTGTTTTTT. Based on the CDR3 plus reference TRBV9 and TRBJ2-2, the full variable domain is DSGVTQTPKHLITATGQRVTLRCSPRSGDLSVYWYQQSLDQGLQFLIQYYNGEERAKGNILERFSAQQFPDLHSELNLSSLELGDSALYFCASSVWGGTTNTGELFFGEGSRLTVL.

The CDR3 DNA follows: TGTGCCAGCAGCCAGACAGGGGTGGAGGGCTACACCTTC. As protein: CASSQTGVEGYTF. The chain combines TRBV7-2 with TRBJ1-2; 8 bases align to TRBD1. Looked up from germline, CDR1 is SGHTA and CDR2 is FQGNSA. This CDR3 is built from 13 residues. V trimming: 5 bases; J trimming: 8 bases; junction bases outside the gene matches: 7. Looking up the rest from reference TRBV7-2 and TRBJ1-2 gives the full variable domain: GAGVSQSPSNKVTEKGKDVELRCDPISGHTALYWYRQSLGQGLEFLIYFQGNSAPDKSGLPSDRFSAERTGGSVSTLTIQRTQQEDSAVYLCASSQTGVEGYTFGSGTRLTVV.

The V call is TRBV19, the J call TRBJ2-5; 9 bases map to TRBD1. Per germline, CDR1 LNHDA and CDR2 SQIVND (reference sequence). The CDR3 loop spans 15 amino acids. V lost 6 bases and J lost 2; bases outside the gene matches: 7. This CDR3 reads CASRRQGDPQETQYF. CDR3 coding DNA: TGTGCCAGTAGGCGACAGGGGGACCCACAAGAGACCCAGTACTTC.

The chain couples TRBV27 to TRBJ1-1; possible D gene TRBD1, 5 bases. Per the germline V gene, CDR1 is MNHEY and CDR2 is SMNVEV (reference sequence). V was pared by 6 bases and J by 0 bases, with 14 bases between. There are 15 residues in the CDR3. CDR3 nucleotide sequence: TGTGCCAGCAGCTCGGGACTGAGAATGAACACTGAAGCTTTCTTT. Its translation is CASSSGLRMNTEAFF.

The CDR3 sequence is CASSIDYITGPNTGELFF. CDR3 DNA sequence: TGTGCCAGTAGTATAGACTATATTACAGGGCCGAACACCGGGGAGCTGTTTTTT. The chain links TRBV19 to TRBJ2-2; D possibly corresponds to TRBD1 (6 bases). The CDR3 is made up of 18 amino acids. Germline CDR1 is LNHDA and CDR2 is SQIVND (reference sequence). The V gene lost 0 bases and the J gene lost 0 bases, with 14 bases spanning the gap. Looking up the rest from reference TRBV19 and TRBJ2-2 gives the full variable domain: DGGITQSPKYLFRKEGQNVTLSCEQNLNHDAMYWYRQDPGQGLRLIYYSQIVNDFQKGDIAEGYSVSREKKESFPLTVTSAQKNPTAFYLCASSIDYITGPNTGELFFGEGSRLTVL.

The CDR3 here is CASSIGQVQETQYF. CDR3 nucleotide sequence: TGTGCCAGTAGTATAGGACAAGTCCAAGAGACCCAGTACTTC. V usage is TRBV19 and J usage is TRBJ2-5; D unclear. The CDR3 is 14 residues long. The germline CDR1 and CDR2 sequences are LNHDA and SQIVND (reference sequence). Trimming removed 1 base from V and 1 base from J, with 7 bases in between.

In nucleotides, the CDR3 is TGTGCCAGCAGCAACGGCAGGTCAGAAAACCAGCCCCAGCATTTT. Its protein product is CASSNGRSENQPQHF. V usage is TRBV21-1 and J usage is TRBJ1-5; the table gives TRBD1 as D, unverified against the DNA. TRBV21-1 is a pseudogene segment. CDR3 length: 15 amino acids.

This chain links TRBV7-9 with TRBJ2-1; TRBD2 aligns across 7 bases. With V trimmed by 1 base and J by 6 bases, 12 bases remained unmatched. The germline CDR1 and CDR2 sequences are SEHNR and FQNEAQ (reference sequence). The CDR3 has 17 amino acids. In DNA, the CDR3 is TGTGCCAGCAGCTTAGTGCCCAGCGGGGATCTTCTCAATGAGCAGTTCTTC. Translating it yields CASSLVPSGDLLNEQFF.

The chain has TRBV7-6 and TRBJ1-3; possible D gene TRBD1, 6 bases. Germline CDR1 and CDR2: SGHVS and FNYEAQ. This CDR3 is built from 15 residues. Trimming took 1 base from V and 2 from J, leaving 9 bases between them. The CDR3 loop is CASSLDGTPGNTIYF. The DNA of the CDR3 is TGTGCCAGCAGCTTAGACGGGACACCTGGAAACACCATATATTTT.

A single count supports this clone. The CDR3 region is CASSDGGRSYEQYF. The CDR3 DNA is TGTGCCAGTAGTGACGGCGGGAGGAGTTACGAGCAGTACTTC. J is TRBJ2-7 and V is TRBV19, with 8 bases fitting TRBD2. The V gene's germline CDR1 is LNHDA and CDR2 SQIVND (reference sequence). V dropped 5 bases and J dropped 4; count of bases not matched to a gene: 7. The CDR3 is 14 residues long.

The chain joins TRBV28 to TRBJ2-3; D call uncertain. The CDR3 is 18 residues long. V was shortened by 5 bases and J by 2 bases, with 23 bases between the two germline ends. Germline V gene lookup returns CDR1 MDHEN and CDR2 SYDVKM. The CDR3 reads CASSPPPSSWSLTDTQYF. The DNA for the CDR3 is TGTGCCAGCAGTCCACCCCCCTCGAGTTGGTCGCTCACAGATACGCAGTATTTT.

Details on this clone: At one end the junction does not follow the germline gene, possibly because of a read error. The chain joins TRBV7-9 to TRBJ2-5; no firm D call. The germline V gene has CDR1 SEHNR and CDR2 FQNEAQ (reference sequence). There are 13 residues in the CDR3. CDR3 in amino acids: CSSSLWSGETQYF. Here the CDR3 DNA reads TGTTCCAGCAGCTTATGGAGTGGAGAGACCCAGTACTTC.

The chain is built from TRBV28 and TRBJ1-1; D is unresolved. The germline V and J ends were trimmed by 6 bases and 5 bases, with 16 bases remaining between them. Germline V gene data show CDR1 as MDHEN and CDR2 as SYDVKM. The CDR3 loop spans 14 amino acids. The CDR3 DNA follows: TGTGCCAGCAGCGAGGTCTGGGGAGCGACTGAAGCTTTCTTT. Translation: CASSEVWGATEAFF.